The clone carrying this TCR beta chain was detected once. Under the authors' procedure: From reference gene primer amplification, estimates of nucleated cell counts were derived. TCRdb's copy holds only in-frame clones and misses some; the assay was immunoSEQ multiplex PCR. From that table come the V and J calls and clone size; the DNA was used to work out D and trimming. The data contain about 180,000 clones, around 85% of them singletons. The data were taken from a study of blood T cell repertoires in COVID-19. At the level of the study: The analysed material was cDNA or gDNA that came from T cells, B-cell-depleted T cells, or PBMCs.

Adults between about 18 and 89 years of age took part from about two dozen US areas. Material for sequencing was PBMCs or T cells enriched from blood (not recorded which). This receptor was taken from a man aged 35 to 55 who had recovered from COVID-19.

The CDR3, as DNA: TGTGCCAGCAACCCCCCGACACCTAGCAATCAGCCCCAGCATTTT. Translated: CASNPPTPSNQPQHF. This chain links TRBV28 with TRBJ1-5, with D uncertain. Germline CDR1 is MDHEN and CDR2 is SYDVKM. Trimming removed 7 bases from V and 0 bases from J, with 13 bases in between. The CDR3 has 15 residues.